The next 15 T cell receptor beta chains were all read from a single sample in a study of T cell repertoires in cytomegalovirus infection. TCRdb passed the reads through MiXCR, listing each CDR3 protein once. The sample records 250,000 to 300,000 distinct CDR3 sequences, approximately 9.2% being singletons. Material for sequencing was PBMCs. The receptors stem from a human donor in good health (CMV status not recorded). Some clones in this sample may be carry-over from other donors' samples.

There are many counts of this clonotype. This chain uses TRBV28 with TRBJ2-5; D is possibly TRBD1 or TRBD2 (7 bases each). Trimming left V 11 bases short and J 2 bases short, with 24 bases between. The CDR3 runs to 16 residues. Germline values: CDR1 MDHEN, CDR2 SYDVKM. CDR3 DNA: TGTGCCGTTAAACTGGGGGGGACAGCACTTCAAGAGACCCAGTACTTC. Translation gives CAVKLGGTALQETQYF.

In its sample, this clonotype was seen many times. This chain uses TRBV11-2 with TRBJ2-5; 8 bases match TRBD1. Germline V lookup: CDR1 SGHAT, CDR2 FQNNGV. The CDR3 has 14 residues. V trimming: 3 bases; J trimming: 7 bases; junction bases outside the gene matches: 7. CDR3 loop: CASSFLGTGLTQYF. For the CDR3, the DNA is TGTGCCAGCAGCTTCTTAGGGACAGGTCTGACCCAGTACTTC.

The chain uses TRBV5-1 and TRBJ2-1, with D perhaps given as TRBD1 or TRBD2 (6 bases each). The CDR3 runs 15 residues. Germline V gives CDR1 SGHRS, CDR2 YFSETQ. Deletions cut 5 bases from V and 9 bases from J, with 21 bases between. For the CDR3, the DNA is TGCGCCAGCAGTTCGGGGGCGGTAGCGGTGAGTGAGCAGTTCTTC. Translated, it gives CASSSGAVAVSEQFF.

The chain couples TRBV5-6 to TRBJ2-2; 7 bases fit TRBD1. CDR1 and CDR2 from the germline V gene are SGHDT and YYEEEE. The ends lost 4 bases at V and 4 bases at J; junction bases unmatched: 7. The CDR3 totals 15 residues. Written as DNA, the CDR3 is TGTGCCAGCAGCCCCGACAGGGACGCCACCGGGGAGCTGTTTTTT. This encodes CASSPDRDATGELFF.

This clonotype was observed many times. The CDR3 sequence: CASSPLAGADTQYF. CDR3 nucleotide sequence: TGTGCCAGCAGCCCTCTGGCGGGCGCAGATACGCAGTATTTT. This chain connects TRBV7-8 to TRBJ2-3; a possible D gene is TRBD2 (5 bases). Germline CDR1 and CDR2: SGHVS and FQNEAQ. V lost 5 bases, J lost 4 bases, and 13 bases lay in between. The CDR3 has 14 amino acids.

A few counts support this clonotype. The chain recombines TRBV20-1 with TRBJ1-4; 7 nucleotides align to TRBD1. V was pared by 1 base and J by 8 bases, with 7 bases of the junction left unmatched. The V gene's germline CDR1 is DFQATT and CDR2 SNEGSKA (reference sequence). The CDR3 extends over 14 amino acids. As DNA, the CDR3 is TGCAGTGCTAGAGCGGGGGGACAGCGGGAAAAACTGTTTTTT. It encodes CSARAGGQREKLFF.

V usage is TRBV18 and J usage is TRBJ2-7; 7 bases are shared with TRBD2. J gave up 2 bases and V 5 bases, and 6 bases lay outside the gene matches. CDR1 is KGHSH and CDR2 is LQKENI in the germline V gene. There are 14 residues in the CDR3. Written as DNA, the CDR3 is TGTGCCAGCTCAGCTACTAGCGACCCCTACGAGCAGTACTTC. It codes for CASSATSDPYEQYF.

This clonotype was seen repeatedly, ten times or more. The J gene is TRBJ2-7, the V gene TRBV7-2; D is unclear. The CDR3 runs 16 residues. V lost 0 bases, J lost 0 bases, and 12 bases lay in between. Germline V gene lookup returns CDR1 SGHTA and CDR2 FQGNSA. The CDR3 nucleotides are TGTGCCAGCAGCTTAGCACCCGGGTCTCTCTCCTACGAGCAGTACTTC. It specifies CASSLAPGSLSYEQYF.

In this sample, this clonotype turned up many times. The chain employs TRBV7-9 and TRBJ1-1; no clear D. Germline V gene data show CDR1 as SEHNR and CDR2 as FQNEAQ (reference sequence). This CDR3 is 12 amino acids long. Trimming cost V 0 bases and J 6 bases, with 5 bases left between them. CDR3 protein: CASSLAGAEAFF. The CDR3 coding sequence is TGTGCCAGCAGCTTAGCCGGGGCTGAAGCTTTCTTT. Together with reference TRBV7-9 and TRBJ1-1, the CDR3 gives the full variable domain: DTGVSQNPRHKITKRGQNVTFRCDPISEHNRLYWYRQTLGQGPEFLTYFQNEAQLEKSRLLSDRFSAERPKGSFSTLEIQRTEQGDSAMYLCASSLAGAEAFFGQGTRLTVV.

This clonotype was recorded at least ten times. The gene calls are TRBV6-1 and TRBJ1-5; D gene ambiguous. Germline CDR1 MNHNS, CDR2 SASEGT. Trimming cost V 6 bases and J 7 bases, with 25 bases left between them. The CDR3 totals 17 residues. The DNA for the CDR3 is TGTGCCAGCAGCCCACTACCCCATCAGGAACGGGGACAGCCCCAGCATTTT. As protein: CASSPLPHQERGQPQHF.

This clonotype was counted at least ten times. The chain uses TRBV7-2 and TRBJ1-5; D call uncertain. The CDR3 runs to 12 residues. The ends were cut back, 1 base at V and 8 bases at J, with 6 bases in the middle. Germline V gene data show CDR1 as SGHTA and CDR2 as FQGNSA. CDR3 loop: CASSLGFEPQHF. The DNA of the CDR3 is TGTGCCAGCAGCTTAGGTTTCGAGCCCCAGCATTTT.

The chain recombines TRBV11-2 with TRBJ1-2; no clear D gene. Germline loops: CDR1 SGHAT, CDR2 FQNNGV. V was cut by 0 bases and J by 4 bases, with 12 bases left in between. The CDR3 contains 15 residues. The CDR3: CASSLDPVPPYGYTF. DNA of the CDR3: TGTGCCAGCAGCTTAGACCCGGTACCCCCCTATGGCTACACCTTC.

The sample holds many counts of this clonotype. The chain couples TRBV7-2 to TRBJ1-2; D is unclear. Trimming removed 1 base from V and 3 bases from J, with 6 bases in between. CDR3 size: 13 residues. Germline CDR1 reads SGHTA; CDR2 reads FQGNSA. The CDR3 protein is CASSLGGDYGYTF. CDR3 nucleotide sequence: TGTGCCAGCAGCTTAGGTGGGGACTATGGCTACACCTTC.

This clonotype was seen at least ten times. CDR3 residues: CAWSVGRQGEQYF. The DNA for the CDR3 is TGTGCCTGGAGTGTAGGGCGCCAAGGCGAGCAGTACTTC. The chain joins TRBV30 to TRBJ2-7; D not resolved. Per the germline V gene, CDR1 is GTSNPN and CDR2 is SVGIG (reference sequence). This CDR3 is 13 amino acids long. V was shortened by 0 bases and J by 6 bases, with 12 bases between the two germline ends.

This clonotype was detected ten times or more. The chain recombines TRBV19 with TRBJ2-2; 14 nucleotides agree with TRBD2. J gave up 4 bases and V 3 bases, and 1 base lay outside the gene matches. CDR3 length: 16 residues. From germline, CDR1 is LNHDA and CDR2 SQIVND (reference sequence). The CDR3 DNA reads TGTGCCAGTAGTATGGGACTAGCGGGAGCCACCGGGGAGCTGTTTTTT. Translation gives CASSMGLAGATGELFF.